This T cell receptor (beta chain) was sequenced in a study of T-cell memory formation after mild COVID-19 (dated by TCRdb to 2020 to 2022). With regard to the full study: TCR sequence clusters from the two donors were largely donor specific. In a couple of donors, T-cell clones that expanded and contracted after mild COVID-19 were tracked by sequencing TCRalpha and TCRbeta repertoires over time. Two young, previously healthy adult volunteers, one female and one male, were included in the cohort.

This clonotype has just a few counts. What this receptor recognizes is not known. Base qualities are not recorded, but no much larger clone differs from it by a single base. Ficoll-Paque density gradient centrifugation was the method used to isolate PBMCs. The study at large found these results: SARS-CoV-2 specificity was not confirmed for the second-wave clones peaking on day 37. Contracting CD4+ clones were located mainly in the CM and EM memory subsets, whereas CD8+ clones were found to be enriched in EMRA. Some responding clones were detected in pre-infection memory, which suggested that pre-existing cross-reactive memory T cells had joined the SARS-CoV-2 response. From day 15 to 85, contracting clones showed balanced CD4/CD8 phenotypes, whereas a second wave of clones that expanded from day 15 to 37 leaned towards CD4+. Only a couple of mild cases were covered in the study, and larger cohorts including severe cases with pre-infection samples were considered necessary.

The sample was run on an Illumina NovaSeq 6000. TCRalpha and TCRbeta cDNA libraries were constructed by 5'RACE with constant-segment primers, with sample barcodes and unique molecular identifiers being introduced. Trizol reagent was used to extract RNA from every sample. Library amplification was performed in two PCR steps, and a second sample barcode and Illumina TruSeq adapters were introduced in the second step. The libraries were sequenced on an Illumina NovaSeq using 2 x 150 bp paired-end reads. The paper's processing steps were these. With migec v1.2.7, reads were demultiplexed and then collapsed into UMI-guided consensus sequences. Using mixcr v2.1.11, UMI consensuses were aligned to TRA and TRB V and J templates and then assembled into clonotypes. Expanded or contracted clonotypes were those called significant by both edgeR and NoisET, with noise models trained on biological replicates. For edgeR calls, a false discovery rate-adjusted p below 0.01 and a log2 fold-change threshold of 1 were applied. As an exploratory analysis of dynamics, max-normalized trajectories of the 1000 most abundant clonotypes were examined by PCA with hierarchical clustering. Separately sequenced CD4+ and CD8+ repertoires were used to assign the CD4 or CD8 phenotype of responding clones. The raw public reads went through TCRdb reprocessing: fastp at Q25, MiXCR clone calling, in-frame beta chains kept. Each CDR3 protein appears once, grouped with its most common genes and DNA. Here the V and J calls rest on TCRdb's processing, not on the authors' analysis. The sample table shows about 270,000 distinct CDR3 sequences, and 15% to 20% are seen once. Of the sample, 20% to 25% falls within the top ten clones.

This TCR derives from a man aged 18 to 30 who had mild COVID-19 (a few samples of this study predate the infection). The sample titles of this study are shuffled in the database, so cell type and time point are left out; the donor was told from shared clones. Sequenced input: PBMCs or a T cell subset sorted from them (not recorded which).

The base sequence is TGTGCCAGCAGCTTCGACAGGCAGAACTATGGCTACACCTTC. This codes for CASSFDRQNYGYTF. The sequence joins TRBV7-2 to TRBJ1-2; the D gene is possibly TRBD1, with 6 bases matching. Between the V and J ends, shortened by 3 bases and 2 bases respectively, the junction contains 10 bases. The germline V gene yields SGHTA for CDR1 and FQGNSA for CDR2. The CDR3, from cysteine to phenylalanine, totals 14 residues. Only the CDR3 DNA is retained, 42 bases long and in frame from the first base.